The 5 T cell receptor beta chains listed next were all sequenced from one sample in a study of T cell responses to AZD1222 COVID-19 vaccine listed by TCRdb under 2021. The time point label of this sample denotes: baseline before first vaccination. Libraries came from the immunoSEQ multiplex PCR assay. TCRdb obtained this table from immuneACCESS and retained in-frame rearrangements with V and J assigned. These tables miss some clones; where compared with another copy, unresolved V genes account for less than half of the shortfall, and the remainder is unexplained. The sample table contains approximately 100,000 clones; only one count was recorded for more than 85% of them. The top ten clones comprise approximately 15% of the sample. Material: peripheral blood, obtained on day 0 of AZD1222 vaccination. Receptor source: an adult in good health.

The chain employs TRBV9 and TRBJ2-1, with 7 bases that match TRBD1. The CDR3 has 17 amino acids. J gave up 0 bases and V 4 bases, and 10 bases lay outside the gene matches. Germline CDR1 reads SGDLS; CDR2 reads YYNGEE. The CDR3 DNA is TGTGCCAGCAGCTCCCGAGGGACAGCCTCCTCCTACAATGAGCAGTTCTTC. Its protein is CASSSRGTASSYNEQFF.

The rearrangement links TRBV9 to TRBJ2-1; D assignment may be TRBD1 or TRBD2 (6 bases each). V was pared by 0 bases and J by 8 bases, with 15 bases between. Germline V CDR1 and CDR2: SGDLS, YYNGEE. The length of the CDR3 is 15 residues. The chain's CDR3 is CASSVDPGAVDEQFF. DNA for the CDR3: TGTGCCAGCAGCGTAGATCCGGGGGCGGTCGATGAGCAGTTCTTC. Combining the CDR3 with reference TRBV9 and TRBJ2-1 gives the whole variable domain DSGVTQTPKHLITATGQRVTLRCSPRSGDLSVYWYQQSLDQGLQFLIQYYNGEERAKGNILERFSAQQFPDLHSELNLSSLELGDSALYFCASSVDPGAVDEQFFGPGTRLTVL.

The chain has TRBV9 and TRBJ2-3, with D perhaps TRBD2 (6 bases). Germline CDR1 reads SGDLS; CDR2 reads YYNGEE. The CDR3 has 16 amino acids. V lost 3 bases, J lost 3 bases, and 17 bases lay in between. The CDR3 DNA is TGTGCCAGCAGCGAGGGGTCGGGAGCGCAGACAGATACGCAGTATTTT. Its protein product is CASSEGSGAQTDTQYF.

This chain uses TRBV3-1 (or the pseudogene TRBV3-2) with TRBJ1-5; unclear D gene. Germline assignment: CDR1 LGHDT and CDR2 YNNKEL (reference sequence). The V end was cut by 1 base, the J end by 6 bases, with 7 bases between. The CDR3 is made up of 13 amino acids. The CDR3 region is CASSQGRTQPQHF. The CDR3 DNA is TGTGCCAGCAGCCAAGGTAGGACTCAGCCCCAGCATTTT.

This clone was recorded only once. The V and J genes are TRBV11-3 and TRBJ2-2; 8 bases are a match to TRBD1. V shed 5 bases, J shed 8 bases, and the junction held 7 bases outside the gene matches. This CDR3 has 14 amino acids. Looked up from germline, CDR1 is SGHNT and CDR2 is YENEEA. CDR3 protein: CASSLRQGSGELFF. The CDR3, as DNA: TGTGCCAGCAGCCTTAGACAGGGGTCAGGGGAGCTGTTTTTT.